The rows below give T cell receptor beta chains drawn from one sample of a study of cytomegalovirus exposure and HLA in healthy donors. TCRdb keeps only in-frame clones here, not all; method: immunoSEQ multiplex PCR. Here the sample table reports roughly 50,000 clones. The material sequenced was PBMCs. The receptors originated from a male donor in good health and CMV-seropositive. CDR3s include the opening cysteine and the closing phenylalanine or tryptophan. The D gene is left open where the match is weak.

d_call cdr3_length v_call cdr3_aa
- 12 TRBV7-9 CASSLQGAEAFF
TRBD1 16 TRBV27 CASSFSDRVIGNTIYF
- 14 TRBV10-3 CATQGGGGLDTQYF
TRBD1 16 TRBV5-1 CASSFRNGQEGEKLFF
- 16 TRBV12-2 CASRLVVSHRVDTQYF
- 15 TRBV19 CASSIGGALPVEQYF
TRBD2 18 TRBV19 CASSPRARGRGVQETQYF
TRBD1 15 TRBV5-1 CASSYMTGWDTEAFF
- 15 TRBV6-6 CASSYRETAQETQYF
- 13 TRBV2 CASSVANTYEQYF
- 15 TRBV7-9 CASSLVGAVTGELFF
TRBD1 14 TRBV29-1 CSVGGDSANEKLFF
TRBD1 13 TRBV6-1 CASGTGANYGYTF
- 15 TRBV7-2 CASSFLTTETGELFF
TRBD1 16 TRBV11-2 CASRARTGGSTDTQYF
- 13 TRBV7-2 CASSPRLVSEQYF
- 15 TRBV7-6 CASSSLRRGGETQYF
- 14 TRBV6-1 CASGLGRGETEAFF
- 13 TRBV30 CASGRRWDTEAFF
- 17 TRBV9 CASSVVADRGSQETQYF
TRBD2 16 TRBV4-2 CASSPLAGSSTDTQYF
TRBD1 15 TRBV19 CASSIAGTESYEQYF
- 13 TRBV18 CASSLRGDYGYTF
TRBD2 15 TRBV7-2 CASSQGLAGDNEQFF
TRBD2 14 TRBV5-4 CASSYNGLEETQYF
- 15 TRBV7-2 CASSLGVGVTYEQYF
- 14 TRBV4-3 CASSQRVSTYEQYF
- 13 TRBV7-8 CASSLGLSTEAFF
- 15 TRBV28 CASSSHSGGITEAFF
- 14 TRBV7-2 CASSLVPSTDTQYF
TRBD2 16 TRBV27 CASSWSSGVNYYEQYF
- 14 TRBV7-6 CASSLGTGTDTQYF
TRBD1 14 TRBV7-9 CASSIRTGGNTIYF
- 15 TRBV7-9 CASSHQGQEAYEQYF
- 11 TRBV20-1 CSAGGASEAFF
- 13 TRBV12-5 CASGSSGEQPQHF
- 14 TRBV18 CASSPLQGDTEAFF
- 14 TRBV18 CASSPTDQGSPLHF
TRBD2 15 TRBV4-2 CASSPERGGTYEQYF
- 11 TRBV2 CADLLADEQFF
TRBD1 19 TRBV9 CASSAEDRVRVGGDTEAFF
- 14 TRBV15 CATSRDRGAYEQYF
TRBD1 14 TRBV13 CASSLGDRGFEQFF
- 13 TRBV7-9 CASSSPRSREAFF
- 15 TRBV28 CASSNVQGKNQPQHF
- 14 TRBV19 CASSIPPGNTEAFF
- 12 TRBV5-1 CASSLREETQYF
- 14 TRBV14 CASSSDYQGYGYTF